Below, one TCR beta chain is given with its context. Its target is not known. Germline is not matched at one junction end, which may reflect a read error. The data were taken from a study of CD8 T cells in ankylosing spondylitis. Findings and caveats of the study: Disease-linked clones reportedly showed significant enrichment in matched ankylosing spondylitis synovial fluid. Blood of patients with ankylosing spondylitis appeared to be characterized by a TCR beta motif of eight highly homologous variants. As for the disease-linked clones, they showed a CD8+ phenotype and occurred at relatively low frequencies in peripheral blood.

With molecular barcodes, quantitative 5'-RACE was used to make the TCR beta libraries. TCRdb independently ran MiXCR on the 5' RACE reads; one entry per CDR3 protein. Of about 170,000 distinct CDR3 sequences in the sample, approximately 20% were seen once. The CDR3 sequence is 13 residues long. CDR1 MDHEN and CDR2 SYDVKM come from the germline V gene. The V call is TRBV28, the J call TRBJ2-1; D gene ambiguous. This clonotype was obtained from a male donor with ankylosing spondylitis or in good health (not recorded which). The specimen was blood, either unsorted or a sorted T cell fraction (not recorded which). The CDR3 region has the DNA TGTGCCGGCAGGACCCCGTTTCCGACCGAGCAGTTCTTC. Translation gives CAGRTPFPTEQFF.